This T cell receptor beta chain was obtained from a study of CD8 T cells in Susac syndrome. With random hexamers, about 0.45 to 1 ug RNA was reverse transcribed. One entry per CDR3 protein results from TCRdb running MiXCR on the immunoSEQ multiplex PCR reads. The sample has about 240,000 distinct CDR3 sequences; 90% to 97% are singletons. Per germline, CDR1 LGHDT and CDR2 YNNKEL (reference sequence). This CDR3 is built from 14 residues. V trimming: 2 bases; J trimming: 15 bases; junction bases outside the gene matches: 13. The specimen sequenced was CD4+ T cells from PBMCs. The rearrangement links TRBV3-1 to TRBJ2-1; TRBD1 matches at 7 bases. The clonotype originates from a human donor with Susac syndrome. CDR3 loop: CASSQNPADRVGFF. For the CDR3, the DNA is TGTGCCAGCAGCCAAAACCCCGCCGACAGGGTAGGGTTCTTC.